The 18 T cell receptor beta chains reported below all come from one sample, sequenced in a study of T cell responses to AZD1222 COVID-19 vaccine. The data were produced by immunoSEQ multiplex PCR, yet TCRdb's version contains in-frame clones alone and is incomplete. The data contain 65,000 to 85,000 clones, approximately 89% of them seen just once; the ten biggest clones take up 8% to 10%. Here the sequenced sample was peripheral blood, taken 28 days after the second dose of the MenACWY control vaccine. Source of these receptors: an adult who received the MenACWY meningococcal vaccine as a control.

The chain links TRBV2 to TRBJ2-7; D possibly corresponds to TRBD2 (6 bases). The CDR3 runs 13 residues. Germline CDR1 and CDR2: SNHLY and FYNNEI. The V end was cut by 7 bases, the J end by 5 bases, with 15 bases between. The CDR3 loop reads CASTRPGVNEQYF. The CDR3 DNA follows: TGTGCCAGCACCCGTCCGGGGGTGAACGAGCAGTACTTC.

This chain links TRBV28 with TRBJ2-1; D ambiguous. This CDR3 region has 13 residues. The germline V and J ends were trimmed by 2 bases and 7 bases, with 9 bases remaining between them. Germline values: CDR1 MDHEN, CDR2 SYDVKM. The DNA of the CDR3 is TGTGCCAGCAGTTTAACAAAGGAGAATGAGCAGTTCTTC. Amino acid sequence: CASSLTKENEQFF.

The V and J genes are TRBV5-1 and TRBJ2-5; a possible D gene is TRBD2 (5 bases). This CDR3 spans 13 amino acids. From germline, CDR1 is SGHRS and CDR2 YFSETQ. The V end lost 3 bases, the J end lost 2 bases, and 8 bases lay between the germline ends. This CDR3 is CASSSGSQETQYF. The CDR3 DNA reads as TGCGCCAGCAGCTCGGGGTCACAAGAGACCCAGTACTTC.

This sequence joins TRBV6-5 and TRBJ1-2; D may be TRBD1 (5 bases). CDR1 and CDR2 (germline): MNHEY, SVGAGI. The CDR3 runs 12 residues. V was trimmed by 6 bases and J by 7 bases, leaving 12 bases between them. CDR3 nucleotide sequence: TGTGCCAGCAGCCCAAGGGGTGGTGGCTACACCTTC. Its protein is CASSPRGGGYTF.

This clone has just a few counts. The rearrangement uses TRBV5-6 and TRBJ1-1; no reliable D call. The germline CDR1 and CDR2 sequences are SGHDT and YYEEEE. V lost 0 bases and J 1 base, leaving 4 bases between the germline ends. The CDR3 loop spans 13 amino acids. CDR3 amino acids: CASSLGRNTEAFF. The DNA for the CDR3 is TGTGCCAGCAGCTTGGGGCGGAACACTGAAGCTTTCTTT.

The CDR3: CASSQDIQTGGYTF. The CDR3 DNA follows: TGCGCCAGCAGCCAAGATATCCAGACTGGTGGCTACACCTTC. This sequence joins TRBV4-3 and TRBJ1-2, with D unresolved. Trimming pared 0 bases from V and 7 bases from J, leaving 12 bases between. CDR1 is LGHNA and CDR2 is YSLEER in the germline V gene. This CDR3 is built from 14 residues.

A few counts support this clone. V is TRBV13 and J is TRBJ2-5; the D is unclear. V lost 5 bases and J 5 bases, leaving 15 bases between the germline ends. The CDR3 has 14 residues. Germline-derived CDR1 and CDR2 are PRHDT and FYEKMQ (reference sequence). CDR3 loop: CASSTRRTEETQYF. The CDR3 nucleotides are TGTGCCAGCAGCACCCGGCGGACCGAGGAGACCCAGTACTTC.

This rearrangement joins TRBV29-1 to TRBJ2-3; D is possibly TRBD2 (7 bases). The V end lost 5 bases, the J end lost 4 bases, and 19 bases lay between the germline ends. The V gene's germline CDR1 is SQVTM and CDR2 ANQGSEA. This CDR3 region has 15 residues. The chain's CDR3 is CSVSLIGGGSDTQYF. In DNA form, the CDR3 reads TGCAGCGTTTCCCTAATAGGGGGGGGCTCAGATACGCAGTATTTT.

The J gene is TRBJ2-1, the V gene TRBV28; D is possibly TRBD2 (5 bases). Trimming pared 5 bases from V and 1 base from J, leaving 12 bases between. The CDR3 extends over 15 amino acids. Germline V gene data show CDR1 as MDHEN and CDR2 as SYDVKM. In DNA form, the CDR3 reads TGTGCCAGCAGTGAGGGTACCGAGTCCTACAATGAGCAGTTCTTC. Encoded protein: CASSEGTESYNEQFF.

The chain combines TRBV30 with TRBJ1-1, with D uncertain. Germline V gives CDR1 GTSNPN, CDR2 SVGIG (reference sequence). The CDR3 runs to 15 residues. V lost 0 bases and J lost 0, with 11 bases in between. This CDR3 reads CAWSVHAVLNTEAFF. CDR3 sequence (DNA): TGTGCCTGGAGTGTACACGCGGTCTTGAACACTGAAGCTTTCTTT.

This chain links TRBV3-1 (or the pseudogene TRBV3-2) with TRBJ1-3, with D hard to call. Germline CDR1 LGHDT, CDR2 YNNKEL (reference sequence). The length of the CDR3 is 16 residues. Trimming left V 4 bases short and J 2 bases short, with 15 bases between. Here the CDR3 reads CASSPGERTAGNTIYF. CDR3 nucleotides: TGTGCCAGCAGCCCAGGAGAGAGGACGGCTGGAAACACCATATATTTT.

V usage is TRBV7-9 and J usage is TRBJ1-4; D might be TRBD1 (5 bases). Germline-derived CDR1 and CDR2 are SEHNR and FQNEAQ (reference sequence). The CDR3 loop spans 15 amino acids. V shed 0 bases and J shed 8 bases, with 13 bases lying between them. CDR3 nucleotide sequence: TGTGCCAGCAGCTTAGCAGGCAGGGTGGACGAAAAACTGTTTTTT. Encoded protein: CASSLAGRVDEKLFF.

The rearrangement joins TRBV27 to TRBJ1-1; a possible D gene is TRBD1 (5 bases). Trimming pared 4 bases from V and 5 bases from J, leaving 20 bases between. The CDR3 runs to 16 residues. CDR1 is MNHEY, CDR2 SMNVEV, per germline (reference sequence). CDR3 amino acids: CASSSTRSQGLTEAFF. In nucleotides, the CDR3 is TGTGCCAGCAGTTCCACCCGGTCGCAGGGCCTAACTGAAGCTTTCTTT.

The J gene is TRBJ2-2, the V gene TRBV9, with D perhaps TRBD1 (5 bases). Trimming shortened V by 1 base and J by 2 bases, and 6 bases separated the two germline ends. Germline V gene sequence: CDR1 SGDLS, CDR2 YYNGEE. The CDR3 extends over 14 amino acids. The CDR3 nucleotides read TGTGCCAGCAGCGTACAGGGAAACACCGGGGAGCTGTTTTTT. Its translation: CASSVQGNTGELFF. Using reference TRBV9 and TRBJ2-2 for the parts outside the CDR3, the full variable domain is DSGVTQTPKHLITATGQRVTLRCSPRSGDLSVYWYQQSLDQGLQFLIQYYNGEERAKGNILERFSAQQFPDLHSELNLSSLELGDSALYFCASSVQGNTGELFFGEGSRLTVL.

The chain carries TRBV30 and TRBJ2-2, with D perhaps assigned TRBD1 or TRBD2 (5 bases each). Germline V gene lookup returns CDR1 GTSNPN and CDR2 SVGIG (reference sequence). CDR3 size: 15 residues. Trimming pared 0 bases from V and 3 bases from J, leaving 11 bases between. The CDR3 sequence: CAWSVRGRDTGELFF. In DNA, the CDR3 is TGTGCCTGGAGTGTACGGGGCAGGGACACCGGGGAGCTGTTTTTT.

The rearrangement links TRBV7-9 to TRBJ1-3, with D possibly being TRBD1 (6 bases). Germline CDR1 SEHNR, CDR2 FQNEAQ (reference sequence). Trimming removed 10 bases from V and 0 bases from J, with 16 bases in between. The CDR3 has 15 amino acids. The CDR3 DNA follows: TGTGCCATCCTACGACAGGTGTACTCTGGAAACACCATATATTTT. It specifies CAILRQVYSGNTIYF. Supplemented by reference TRBV7-9 and TRBJ1-3, the full variable domain reads DTGVSQNPRHKITKRGQNVTFRCDPISEHNRLYWYRQTLGQGPEFLTYFQNEAQLEKSRLLSDRFSAERPKGSFSTLEIQRTEQGDSAMYLCAILRQVYSGNTIYFGEGSWLTVV.

CDR3 in DNA: TGTGCCAGCAGCTTGGACAGGGGGAACTATGGCTACACCTTC. It is translated as CASSLDRGNYGYTF. The V and J genes are TRBV5-6 and TRBJ1-2; the match to TRBD1 covers 8 bases. Germline trimming cut 0 bases from V and 2 bases from J; bases unmatched to any gene: 0. Germline V CDR1 and CDR2: SGHDT, YYEEEE. The CDR3 contains 14 residues.

This chain uses TRBV2 with TRBJ2-3, with D maybe TRBD1 (6 bases). Germline assignment: CDR1 SNHLY and CDR2 FYNNEI. Trimming cost V 6 bases and J 2 bases, with 15 bases left between them. The CDR3 consists of 15 residues. The CDR3 loop is CASRNRDHLTDTQYF. The CDR3 region has the DNA TGTGCCAGCAGAAACAGGGATCACCTCACAGATACGCAGTATTTT.